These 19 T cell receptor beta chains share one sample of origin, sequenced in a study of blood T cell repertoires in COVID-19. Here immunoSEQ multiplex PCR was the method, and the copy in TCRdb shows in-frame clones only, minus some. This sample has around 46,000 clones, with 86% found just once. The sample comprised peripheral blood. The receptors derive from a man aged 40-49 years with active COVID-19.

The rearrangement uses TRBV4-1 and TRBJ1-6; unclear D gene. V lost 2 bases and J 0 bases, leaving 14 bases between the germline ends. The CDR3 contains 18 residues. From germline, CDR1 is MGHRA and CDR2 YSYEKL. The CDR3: CASSQPRGGSSYNSPLHF. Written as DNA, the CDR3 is TGCGCCAGCAGCCAACCCCGGGGAGGGAGCTCCTATAATTCACCCCTCCACTTT.

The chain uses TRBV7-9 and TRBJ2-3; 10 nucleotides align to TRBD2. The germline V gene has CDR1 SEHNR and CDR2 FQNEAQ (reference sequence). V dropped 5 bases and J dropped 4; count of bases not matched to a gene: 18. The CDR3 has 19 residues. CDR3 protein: CASSPGQILAGTHPDTQYF. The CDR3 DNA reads TGTGCCAGCAGCCCGGGACAGATACTAGCGGGAACCCACCCAGATACGCAGTATTTT.

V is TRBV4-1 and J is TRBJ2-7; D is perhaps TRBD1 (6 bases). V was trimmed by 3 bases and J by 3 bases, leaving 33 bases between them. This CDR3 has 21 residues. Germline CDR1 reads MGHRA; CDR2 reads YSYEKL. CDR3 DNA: TGCGCCAGCAGCCACCCGACTTCCACCCGGGACATTTGGTTTTCGGTCTACGAGCAGTACTTC. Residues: CASSHPTSTRDIWFSVYEQYF.

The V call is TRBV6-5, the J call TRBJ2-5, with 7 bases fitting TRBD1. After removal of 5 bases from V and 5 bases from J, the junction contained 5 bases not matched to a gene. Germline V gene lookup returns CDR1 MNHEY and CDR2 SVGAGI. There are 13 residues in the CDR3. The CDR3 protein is CASSRVRGETQYF. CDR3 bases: TGTGCCAGCAGTCGAGTCAGGGGGGAGACCCAGTACTTC.

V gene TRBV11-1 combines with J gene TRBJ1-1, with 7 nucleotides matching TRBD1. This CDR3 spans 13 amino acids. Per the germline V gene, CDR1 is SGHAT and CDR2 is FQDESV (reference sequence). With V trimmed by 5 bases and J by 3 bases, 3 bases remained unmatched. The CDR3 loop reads CASSRGTDTEAFF. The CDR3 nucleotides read TGTGCCAGCAGCAGGGGGACAGACACTGAAGCTTTCTTT.

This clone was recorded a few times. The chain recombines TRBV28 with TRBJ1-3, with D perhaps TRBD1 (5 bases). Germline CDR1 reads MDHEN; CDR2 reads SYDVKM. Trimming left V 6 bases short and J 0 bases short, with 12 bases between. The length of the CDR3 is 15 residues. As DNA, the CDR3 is TGTGCCAGCAGCCGGGGGACCGGCTCTGGAAACACCATATATTTT. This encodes CASSRGTGSGNTIYF.

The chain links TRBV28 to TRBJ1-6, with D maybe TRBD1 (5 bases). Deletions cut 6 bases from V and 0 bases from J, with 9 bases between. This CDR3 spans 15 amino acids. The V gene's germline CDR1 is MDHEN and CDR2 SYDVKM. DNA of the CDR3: TGTGCCAGCAGGGGGGGTCGCTCCTATAATTCACCCCTCCACTTT. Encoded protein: CASRGGRSYNSPLHF. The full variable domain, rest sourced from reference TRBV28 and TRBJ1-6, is DVKVTQSSRYLVKRTGEKVFLECVQDMDHENMFWYRQDPGLGLRLIYFSYDVKMKEKGDIPEGYSVSREKKERFSLILESASTNQTSMYLCASRGGRSYNSPLHFGNGTRLTVT.

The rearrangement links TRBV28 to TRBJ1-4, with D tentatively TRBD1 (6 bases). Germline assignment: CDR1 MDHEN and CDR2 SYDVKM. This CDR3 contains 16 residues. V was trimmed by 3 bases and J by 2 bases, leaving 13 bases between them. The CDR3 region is CASSFLQGWTNEKLFF. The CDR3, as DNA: TGTGCCAGCAGTTTTCTACAGGGCTGGACTAATGAAAAACTGTTTTTT.

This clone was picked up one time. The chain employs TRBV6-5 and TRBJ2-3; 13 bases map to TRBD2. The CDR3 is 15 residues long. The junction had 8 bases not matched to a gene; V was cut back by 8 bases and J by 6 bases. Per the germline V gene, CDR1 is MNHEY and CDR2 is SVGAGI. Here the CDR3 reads CASCRTSGSRDTQYF. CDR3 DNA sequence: TGTGCCAGCTGTAGGACTAGCGGGAGTCGCGATACGCAGTATTTT.

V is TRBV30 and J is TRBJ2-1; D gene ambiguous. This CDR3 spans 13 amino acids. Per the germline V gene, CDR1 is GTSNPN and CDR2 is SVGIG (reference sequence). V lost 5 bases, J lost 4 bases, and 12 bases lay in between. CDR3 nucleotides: TGTGCCTGGGGGATGGGCCCTTACAATGAGCAGTTCTTC. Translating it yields CAWGMGPYNEQFF. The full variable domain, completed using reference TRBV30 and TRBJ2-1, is SQTIHQWPATLVQPVGSPLSLECTVEGTSNPNLYWYRQAAGRGLQLLFYSVGIGQISSEVPQNLSASRPQDRQFILSSKKLLLSDSGFYLCAWGMGPYNEQFFGPGTRLTVL.

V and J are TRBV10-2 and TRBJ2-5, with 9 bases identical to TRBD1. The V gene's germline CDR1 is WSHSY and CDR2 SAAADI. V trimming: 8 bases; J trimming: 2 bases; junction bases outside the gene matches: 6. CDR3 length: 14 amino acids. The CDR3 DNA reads TGCGCCAGCCTTTTGGACAGGGGACAAGAGACCCAGTACTTC. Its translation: CASLLDRGQETQYF.

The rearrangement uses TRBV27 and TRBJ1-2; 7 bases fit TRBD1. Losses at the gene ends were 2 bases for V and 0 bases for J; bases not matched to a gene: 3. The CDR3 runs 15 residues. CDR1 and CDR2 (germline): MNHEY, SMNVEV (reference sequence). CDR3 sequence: CASSLTGQPNYGYTF. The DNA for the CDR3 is TGTGCCAGCAGTTTAACGGGACAGCCTAACTATGGCTACACCTTC.

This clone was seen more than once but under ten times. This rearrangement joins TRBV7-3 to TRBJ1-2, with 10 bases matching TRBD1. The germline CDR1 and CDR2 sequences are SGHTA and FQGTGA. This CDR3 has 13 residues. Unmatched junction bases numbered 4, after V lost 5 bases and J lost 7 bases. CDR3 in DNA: TGTGCCAGCAGCCCCAGACAGGGGGCTGGCTACACCTTC. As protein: CASSPRQGAGYTF.

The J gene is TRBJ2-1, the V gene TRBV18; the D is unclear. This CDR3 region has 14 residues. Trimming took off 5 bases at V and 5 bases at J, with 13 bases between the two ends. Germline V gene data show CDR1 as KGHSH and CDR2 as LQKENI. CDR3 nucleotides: TGTGCCAGCTCAGCCAACGAGAAAGACAATGAGCAGTTCTTC. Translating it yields CASSANEKDNEQFF. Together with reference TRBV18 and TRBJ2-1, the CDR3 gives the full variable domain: NAGVMQNPRHLVRRRGQEARLRCSPMKGHSHVYWYRQLPEEGLKFMVYLQKENIIDESGMPKERFSAEFPKEGPSILRIQQVVRGDSAAYFCASSANEKDNEQFFGPGTRLTVL.

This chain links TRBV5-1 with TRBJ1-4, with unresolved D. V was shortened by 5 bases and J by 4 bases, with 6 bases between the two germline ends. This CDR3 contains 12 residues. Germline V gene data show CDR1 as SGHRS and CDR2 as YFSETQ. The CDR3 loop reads CASRPSNEKLFF. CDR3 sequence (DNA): TGCGCCAGCAGACCTAGTAATGAAAAACTGTTTTTT.

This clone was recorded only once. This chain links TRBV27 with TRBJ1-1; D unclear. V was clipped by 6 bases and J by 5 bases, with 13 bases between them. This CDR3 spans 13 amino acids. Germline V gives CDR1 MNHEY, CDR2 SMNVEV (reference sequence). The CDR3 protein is CASRRDLGTEAFF. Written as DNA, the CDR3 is TGTGCCAGCAGACGAGACCTCGGGACTGAAGCTTTCTTT.

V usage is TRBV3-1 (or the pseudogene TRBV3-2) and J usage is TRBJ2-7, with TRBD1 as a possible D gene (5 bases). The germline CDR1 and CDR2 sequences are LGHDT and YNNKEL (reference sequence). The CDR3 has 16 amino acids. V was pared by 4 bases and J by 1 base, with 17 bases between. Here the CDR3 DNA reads TGTGCCAGCAGCCCCAGCCAGGGCCCCTTTTCCTACGAGCAGTACTTC. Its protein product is CASSPSQGPFSYEQYF.

CDR3 in amino acids: CASSYGQGDTDTQYF. In DNA, the CDR3 is TGTGCCAGCAGCTATGGACAGGGAGACACAGATACGCAGTATTTT. The chain carries TRBV7-9 and TRBJ2-3, with 8 bases identical to TRBD1. The ends lost 4 bases at V and 2 bases at J; junction bases unmatched: 5. From germline, CDR1 is SEHNR and CDR2 FQNEAQ (reference sequence). The CDR3 extends over 15 amino acids.

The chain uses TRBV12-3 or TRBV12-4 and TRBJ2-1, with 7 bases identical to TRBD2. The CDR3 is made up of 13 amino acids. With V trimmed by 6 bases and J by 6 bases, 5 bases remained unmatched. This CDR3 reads CASSRGGVNEQFF. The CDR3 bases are TGTGCCAGCAGCCGGGGAGGGGTCAATGAGCAGTTCTTC.